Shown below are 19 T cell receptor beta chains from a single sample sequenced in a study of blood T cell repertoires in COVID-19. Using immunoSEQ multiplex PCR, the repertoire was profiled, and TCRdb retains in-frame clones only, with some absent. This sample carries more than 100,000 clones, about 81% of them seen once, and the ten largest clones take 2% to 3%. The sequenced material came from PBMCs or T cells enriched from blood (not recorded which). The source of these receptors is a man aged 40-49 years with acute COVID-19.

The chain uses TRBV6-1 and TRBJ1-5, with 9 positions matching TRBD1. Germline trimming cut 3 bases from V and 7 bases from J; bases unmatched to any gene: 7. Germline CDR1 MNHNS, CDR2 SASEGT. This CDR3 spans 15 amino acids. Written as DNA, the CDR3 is TGTGCCAGCAGTGAGGGGACAGGGTACGGACAGCCCCAGCATTTT. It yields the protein CASSEGTGYGQPQHF.

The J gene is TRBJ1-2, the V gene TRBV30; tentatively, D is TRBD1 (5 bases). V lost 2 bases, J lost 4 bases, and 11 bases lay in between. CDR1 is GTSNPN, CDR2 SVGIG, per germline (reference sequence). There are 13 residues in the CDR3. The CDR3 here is CAWSSEGVYGYTF. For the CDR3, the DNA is TGTGCCTGGAGTTCGGAAGGGGTCTATGGCTACACCTTC.

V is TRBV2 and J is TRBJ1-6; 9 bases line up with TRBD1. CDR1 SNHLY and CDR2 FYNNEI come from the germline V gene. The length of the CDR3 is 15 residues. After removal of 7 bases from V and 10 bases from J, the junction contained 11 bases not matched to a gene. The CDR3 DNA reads TGTGCCAGCACCCTGGGGGGACAGGGAAGGTCACCCCTCCACTTT. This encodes CASTLGGQGRSPLHF.

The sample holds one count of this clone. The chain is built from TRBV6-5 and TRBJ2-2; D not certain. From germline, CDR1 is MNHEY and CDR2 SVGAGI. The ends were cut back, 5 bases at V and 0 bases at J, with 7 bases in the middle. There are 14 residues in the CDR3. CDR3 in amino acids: CASSPIANTGELFF. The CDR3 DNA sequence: TGTGCCAGCAGTCCTATAGCGAACACCGGGGAGCTGTTTTTT.

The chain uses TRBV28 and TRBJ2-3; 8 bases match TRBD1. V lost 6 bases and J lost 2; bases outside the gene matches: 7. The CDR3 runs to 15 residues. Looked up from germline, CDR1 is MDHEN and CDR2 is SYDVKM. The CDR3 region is CASRPDRDNTDTQYF. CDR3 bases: TGTGCCAGCAGACCGGACAGGGACAACACAGATACGCAGTATTTT.

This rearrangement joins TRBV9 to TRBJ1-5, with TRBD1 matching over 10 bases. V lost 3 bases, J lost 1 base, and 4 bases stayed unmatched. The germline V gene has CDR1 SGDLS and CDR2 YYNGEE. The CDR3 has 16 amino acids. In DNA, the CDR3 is TGTGCCAGCAGCGGACAGGGGGCCGAGAGCAATCAGCCCCAGCATTTT. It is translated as CASSGQGAESNQPQHF.

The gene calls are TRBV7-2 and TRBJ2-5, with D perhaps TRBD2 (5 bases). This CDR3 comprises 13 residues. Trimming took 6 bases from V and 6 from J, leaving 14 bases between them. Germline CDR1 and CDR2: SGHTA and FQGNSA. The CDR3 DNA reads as TGTGCCAGCAGTACTCCGGGGATCCAGACCCAGTACTTC. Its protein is CASSTPGIQTQYF.

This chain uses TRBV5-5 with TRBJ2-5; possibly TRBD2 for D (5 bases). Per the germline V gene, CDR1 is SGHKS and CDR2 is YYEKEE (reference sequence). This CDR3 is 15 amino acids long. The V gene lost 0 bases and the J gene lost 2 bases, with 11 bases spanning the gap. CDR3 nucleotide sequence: TGTGCCAGCAGCTTGGGGGAGCTGATACAAGAGACCCAGTACTTC. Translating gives CASSLGELIQETQYF.

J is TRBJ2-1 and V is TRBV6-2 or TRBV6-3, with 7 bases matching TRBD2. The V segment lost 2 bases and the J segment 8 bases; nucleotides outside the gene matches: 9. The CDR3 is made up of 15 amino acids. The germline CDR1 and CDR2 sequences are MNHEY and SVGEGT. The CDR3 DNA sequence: TGTGCCAGCAGTTACCCGTCGTTAGCGGGCTATGAGCAGTTCTTC. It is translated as CASSYPSLAGYEQFF.

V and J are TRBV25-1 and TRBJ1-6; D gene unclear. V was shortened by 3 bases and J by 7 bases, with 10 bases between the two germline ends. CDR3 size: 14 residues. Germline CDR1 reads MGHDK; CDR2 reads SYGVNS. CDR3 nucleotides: TGTGCCAGCAGTGACGACTCCTCGAATTCACCCCTCCACTTT. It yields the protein CASSDDSSNSPLHF.

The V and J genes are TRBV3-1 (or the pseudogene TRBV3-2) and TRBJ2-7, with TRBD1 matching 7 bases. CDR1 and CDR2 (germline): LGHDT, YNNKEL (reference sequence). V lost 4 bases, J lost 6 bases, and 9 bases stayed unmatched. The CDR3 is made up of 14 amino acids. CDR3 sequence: CASSPTGTFGEQYF. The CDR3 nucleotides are TGTGCCAGCAGCCCGACAGGGACGTTTGGCGAGCAGTACTTC.

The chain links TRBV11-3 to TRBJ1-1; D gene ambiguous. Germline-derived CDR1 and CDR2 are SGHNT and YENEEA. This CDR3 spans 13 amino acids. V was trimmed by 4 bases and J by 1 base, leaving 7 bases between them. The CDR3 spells CASSSPGNTEAFF. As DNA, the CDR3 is TGTGCCAGCAGCTCTCCCGGGAACACTGAAGCTTTCTTT.

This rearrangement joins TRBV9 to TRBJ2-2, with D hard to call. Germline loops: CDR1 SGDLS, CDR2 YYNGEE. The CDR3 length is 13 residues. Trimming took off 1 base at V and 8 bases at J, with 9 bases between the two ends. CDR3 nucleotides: TGTGCCAGCAGCGTATCAGGTGGGGGGGAGCTGTTTTTT. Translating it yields CASSVSGGGELFF. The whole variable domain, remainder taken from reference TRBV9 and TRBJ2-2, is DSGVTQTPKHLITATGQRVTLRCSPRSGDLSVYWYQQSLDQGLQFLIQYYNGEERAKGNILERFSAQQFPDLHSELNLSSLELGDSALYFCASSVSGGGELFFGEGSRLTVL.

CDR3 nucleotide sequence: TGTGCCACTTTGCGGGCGGGAGGGCCGGGAGATACGCAGTATTTT. Its translation: CATLRAGGPGDTQYF. The chain is built from TRBV6-6 and TRBJ2-3; 9 nucleotides agree with TRBD2. This CDR3 region has 15 residues. Germline V gene lookup returns CDR1 MNHNY and CDR2 SVGAGI (reference sequence). J gave up 5 bases and V 10 bases, and 13 bases lay outside the gene matches.

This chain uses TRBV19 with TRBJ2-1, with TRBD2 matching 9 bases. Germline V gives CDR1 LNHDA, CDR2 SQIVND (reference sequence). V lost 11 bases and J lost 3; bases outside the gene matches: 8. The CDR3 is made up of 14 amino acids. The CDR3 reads CAARGGGIYNEQFF. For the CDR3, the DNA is TGTGCCGCGCGGGGGGGCGGGATCTACAATGAGCAGTTCTTC.

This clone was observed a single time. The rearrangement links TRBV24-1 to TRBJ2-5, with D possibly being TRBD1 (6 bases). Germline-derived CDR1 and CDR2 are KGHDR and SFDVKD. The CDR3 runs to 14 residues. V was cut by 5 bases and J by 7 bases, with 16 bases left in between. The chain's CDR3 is CATSGRQGLGTQYF. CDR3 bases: TGTGCCACCAGTGGGAGGCAGGGGTTGGGGACCCAGTACTTC.

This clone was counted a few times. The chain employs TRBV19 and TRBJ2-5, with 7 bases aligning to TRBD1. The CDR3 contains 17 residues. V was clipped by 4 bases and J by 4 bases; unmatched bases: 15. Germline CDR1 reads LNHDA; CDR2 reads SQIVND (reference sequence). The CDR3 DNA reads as TGTGCCAGTAGTACCAACTTACTTAGACAGGGTGTAGAGACCCAGTACTTC. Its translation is CASSTNLLRQGVETQYF.

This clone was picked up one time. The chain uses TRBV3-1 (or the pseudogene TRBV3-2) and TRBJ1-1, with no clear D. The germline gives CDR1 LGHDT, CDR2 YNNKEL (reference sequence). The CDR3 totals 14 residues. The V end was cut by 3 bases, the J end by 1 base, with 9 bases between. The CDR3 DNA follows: TGTGCCAGCAGCCACAGCGCCCCGAACACTGAAGCTTTCTTT. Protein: CASSHSAPNTEAFF.

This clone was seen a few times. CDR3 residues: CASSHGTSGTDEQYF. The CDR3, as DNA: TGTGCCAGCAGCCACGGGACTAGCGGGACCGACGAGCAGTACTTC. This rearrangement joins TRBV7-6 to TRBJ2-7, with 13 bases identical to TRBD2. Germline assignment: CDR1 SGHVS and CDR2 FNYEAQ. CDR3 length: 15 amino acids. With 5 bases clipped from V and 5 bases from J, the junction kept 6 bases outside the gene matches. Together with reference TRBV7-6 and TRBJ2-7, the CDR3 gives the full variable domain: GAGVSQSPRYKVTKRGQDVALRCDPISGHVSLYWYRQALGQGPEFLTYFNYEAQQDKSGLPNDRFSAERPEGSISTLTIQRTEQRDSAMYRCASSHGTSGTDEQYFGPGTRLTVT.